Below, 30 T cell receptor beta chains from the same sample are listed, as sequenced in a study of blood T cell repertoires in COVID-19. Profiled with immunoSEQ multiplex PCR; TCRdb holds only in-frame clones, not every one. Of 300,000 to 400,000 clones detected, around nine tenths appear once; the ten largest clones hold around 2.9%. Sequencing used peripheral blood. These receptors were taken from a human donor in a cohort sampled during active COVID-19.

This clone was seen at least ten times. The sample holds other DNA sequences that translate to the same CDR3. This sequence joins TRBV2 and TRBJ2-5; D remains ambiguous. Per germline, CDR1 SNHLY and CDR2 FYNNEI. The ends were cut back, 6 bases at V and 2 bases at J, with 10 bases in the middle. The CDR3 runs to 13 residues. The CDR3 is CASSGDSQETQYF. In nucleotides, the CDR3 is TGTGCCAGCAGCGGAGACTCTCAAGAGACCCAGTACTTC.

This clone appeared a few times. This chain connects TRBV7-8 to TRBJ2-7; 11 nucleotides line up with TRBD2. The CDR3 is made up of 14 amino acids. Germline CDR1 is SGHVS and CDR2 is FQNEAQ. The J segment lost 2 bases and the V segment lost 4 bases, leaving 1 base of the junction unmatched. The CDR3: CASSSGLAAYEQYF. The CDR3 DNA reads as TGTGCCAGCAGCTCGGGACTAGCGGCCTACGAGCAGTACTTC.

The chain carries TRBV28 and TRBJ1-1, with 8 nucleotides matching TRBD1. There are 15 residues in the CDR3. With V trimmed by 5 bases and J by 1 base, 6 bases remained unmatched. CDR1 MDHEN and CDR2 SYDVKM come from the germline V gene. The CDR3 DNA sequence: TGTGCCAGCAGTCCCACACAGGGGGGGAACACTGAAGCTTTCTTT. Amino acids: CASSPTQGGNTEAFF.

This chain links TRBV7-3 with TRBJ2-7; 11 bases agree with TRBD2. The CDR3 extends over 16 amino acids. Looked up from germline, CDR1 is SGHTA and CDR2 is FQGTGA. V lost 5 bases and J lost 1; bases outside the gene matches: 7. CDR3 in DNA: TGTGCCAGCAGCCCGGGGACTAGCGGCCAATCCTACGAGCAGTACTTC. As protein: CASSPGTSGQSYEQYF.

With regard to this clone: The sample contains more than one DNA sequence encoding this CDR3. V usage is TRBV5-1 and J usage is TRBJ2-3; TRBD2 aligns across 7 bases. The V gene's germline CDR1 is SGHRS and CDR2 YFSETQ. The CDR3 length is 14 residues. V lost 0 bases, J lost 2 bases, and 0 bases stayed unmatched. CDR3 in DNA: TGCGCCAGCAGCTTGGGACTAGCCACAGATACGCAGTATTTT. Its translation: CASSLGLATDTQYF.

V usage is TRBV24-1 and J usage is TRBJ2-1; the D gene is possibly TRBD1 (5 bases). Germline V gives CDR1 KGHDR, CDR2 SFDVKD. This CDR3 spans 15 amino acids. Trimming stripped 6 bases from V and 10 bases from J, with 21 bases between. The CDR3: CATSSRTLLSGEQFF. CDR3 DNA: TGTGCCACCAGTTCGCGGACCTTACTCTCAGGGGAGCAGTTCTTC.

The rearrangement links TRBV28 to TRBJ2-7; TRBD1 agrees at 9 bases. V trimming: 6 bases; J trimming: 6 bases; junction bases outside the gene matches: 18. Germline V CDR1 and CDR2: MDHEN, SYDVKM. The length of the CDR3 is 17 residues. Written as DNA, the CDR3 is TGTGCCAGCAGCCCCGGCCGTTGGGACAGGGCATTAATCGAGCAGTACTTC. Translating gives CASSPGRWDRALIEQYF.

In DNA form, the CDR3 reads TGTGCCAGCTCATCCCTTGGGGGGGCTGCTGGTGGCTACACCTTC. Its translation is CASSSLGGAAGGYTF. The chain couples TRBV18 to TRBJ1-2, with D maybe TRBD1 (6 bases). The CDR3 is made up of 15 amino acids. Germline V gene lookup returns CDR1 KGHSH and CDR2 LQKENI. V was cut by 5 bases and J by 7 bases, with 20 bases left in between. The whole variable domain, filled in from reference TRBV18 and TRBJ1-2, reads NAGVMQNPRHLVRRRGQEARLRCSPMKGHSHVYWYRQLPEEGLKFMVYLQKENIIDESGMPKERFSAEFPKEGPSILRIQQVVRGDSAAYFCASSSLGGAAGGYTFGSGTRLTVV.

The chain couples TRBV30 to TRBJ2-4; 11 bases are a match to TRBD2. The CDR3 extends over 14 amino acids. CDR1 is GTSNPN, CDR2 SVGIG, per germline (reference sequence). The J segment lost 5 bases and the V segment lost 5 bases, leaving 5 bases of the junction unmatched. CDR3 amino acids: CAWDEGLAENIQYF. The CDR3 DNA sequence: TGTGCCTGGGACGAGGGACTAGCGGAAAACATTCAGTACTTC.

This clone was seen a single time. The rearrangement joins TRBV5-6 to TRBJ1-1, with TRBD1 matching 9 bases. V lost 2 bases to trimming and J lost 4 bases; unmatched junction nucleotides: 9. The CDR3 has 16 residues. Per the germline V gene, CDR1 is SGHDT and CDR2 is YYEEEE. DNA for the CDR3: TGTGCCAGCAGCTTTTTACCGGGACAGGGTTCCACTGAAGCTTTCTTT. This encodes CASSFLPGQGSTEAFF.

This clone was recorded only once. V gene TRBV19 combines with J gene TRBJ1-5; no definite D call. The germline V gene has CDR1 LNHDA and CDR2 SQIVND (reference sequence). The CDR3 runs 14 residues. Trimming took off 7 bases at V and 0 bases at J, with 10 bases between the two ends. As DNA, the CDR3 is TGTGCCAGTAACCGGGTTCATAGCAATCAGCCCCAGCATTTT. It codes for CASNRVHSNQPQHF.

The gene calls are TRBV5-1 and TRBJ2-1, with a possible D match to TRBD2 (5 bases). V was shortened by 0 bases and J by 1 base, with 17 bases between the two germline ends. The CDR3 extends over 18 amino acids. Germline V gene data show CDR1 as SGHRS and CDR2 as YFSETQ. This chain's CDR3 is CASSLDPLGGLSYNEQFF. In DNA, the CDR3 is TGCGCCAGCAGCTTGGACCCCTTAGGCGGGTTATCCTACAATGAGCAGTTCTTC.

The chain uses TRBV7-9 and TRBJ2-7; the D gene is possibly TRBD2 (5 bases). The V end was cut by 5 bases, the J end by 7 bases, with 18 bases between. This CDR3 is built from 14 residues. Per germline, CDR1 SEHNR and CDR2 FQNEAQ (reference sequence). This chain's CDR3 is CASSPGIQVHEQYF. CDR3 coding DNA: TGTGCCAGCAGCCCCGGGATTCAGGTTCATGAGCAGTACTTC.

The chain recombines TRBV27 with TRBJ2-7, with 7 bases that match TRBD1. Germline V CDR1 and CDR2: MNHEY, SMNVEV (reference sequence). This CDR3 comprises 15 residues. With V trimmed by 5 bases and J by 2 bases, 9 bases remained unmatched. The CDR3, as DNA: TGTGCCAGCAGTAGCCCCTACAGGGGAGCCTACGAGCAGTACTTC. It is translated as CASSSPYRGAYEQYF.

V usage is TRBV18 and J usage is TRBJ1-3, with D maybe TRBD1 (6 bases). The length of the CDR3 is 15 residues. The V gene lost 6 bases and the J gene lost 2 bases, with 14 bases spanning the gap. The V gene's germline CDR1 is KGHSH and CDR2 LQKENI. This CDR3 is CASSNIRGPGNTIYF. The CDR3 nucleotides read TGTGCCAGCTCGAACATCAGGGGTCCTGGAAACACCATATATTTT.

CDR3 nucleotide sequence: TGTGCCAGCAGCAAATGGCCGCCAACCGATAGCGGGGGCACAGATACGCAGTATTTT. It translates to CASSKWPPTDSGGTDTQYF. The chain couples TRBV21-1 to TRBJ2-3; the D call of TRBD2 is as the table states it, not checked on the DNA. TRBV21-1 is reported as a pseudogene. The CDR3 is 19 residues long.

V usage is TRBV28 and J usage is TRBJ2-2, with a possible D match to TRBD1 (6 bases). Trimming shortened V by 6 bases and J by 5 bases, and 10 bases separated the two germline ends. The CDR3 sequence is 13 residues long. Looked up from germline, CDR1 is MDHEN and CDR2 is SYDVKM. In DNA form, the CDR3 reads TGTGCCAGCAGCCGTCAGGGGACCGGGGAGCTGTTTTTT. Its protein product is CASSRQGTGELFF. Full variable domain (outside the CDR3, taken from reference TRBV28 and TRBJ2-2): DVKVTQSSRYLVKRTGEKVFLECVQDMDHENMFWYRQDPGLGLRLIYFSYDVKMKEKGDIPEGYSVSREKKERFSLILESASTNQTSMYLCASSRQGTGELFFGEGSRLTVL.

The rearrangement links TRBV6-6 to TRBJ2-7; D is possibly TRBD2 (6 bases). The CDR3 covers 14 residues. Deletions cut 0 bases from V and 5 bases from J, with 11 bases between. The germline gives CDR1 MNHNY, CDR2 SVGAGI (reference sequence). CDR3 residues: CASSYSEGFDEQYF. The DNA of the CDR3 is TGTGCCAGCAGTTACTCGGAGGGCTTTGACGAGCAGTACTTC.

V is TRBV28 and J is TRBJ2-7; TRBD2 aligns across 14 bases. The CDR3 has 15 amino acids. The germline CDR1 and CDR2 sequences are MDHEN and SYDVKM. The trim removed 4 bases at V and 5 bases at J, leaving 4 bases unmatched. The CDR3 protein is CASSSPTSGRDEQYF. In nucleotides, the CDR3 is TGTGCCAGCAGTTCCCCGACTAGCGGGAGGGACGAGCAGTACTTC.

The J gene is TRBJ2-3, the V gene TRBV19, with 8 positions matching TRBD2. Per the germline V gene, CDR1 is LNHDA and CDR2 is SQIVND (reference sequence). The CDR3 runs to 17 residues. Unmatched junction bases numbered 14, after V lost 7 bases and J lost 2 bases. CDR3 sequence: CASTRVGLAGYTDTQYF. CDR3 DNA: TGTGCCAGTACACGAGTGGGGCTAGCGGGTTACACAGATACGCAGTATTTT.

The chain is built from TRBV27 and TRBJ2-5, with TRBD2 identical over 8 bases. V gave up 1 base and J gave up 4 bases; unmatched junction bases: 8. CDR1 is MNHEY, CDR2 SMNVEV, per germline (reference sequence). This CDR3 spans 16 amino acids. The CDR3, as DNA: TGTGCCAGCAGTTTATTACGGACTAGCTTCCCAGAGACCCAGTACTTC. This sequence encodes CASSLLRTSFPETQYF.

There are a few counts of this clone. The chain is built from TRBV3-1 (or the pseudogene TRBV3-2) and TRBJ1-1; D unclear. CDR3 size: 15 residues. Trimming left V 4 bases short and J 3 bases short, with 15 bases between. Germline assignment: CDR1 LGHDT and CDR2 YNNKEL (reference sequence). The CDR3 DNA is TGTGCCAGCAGCCCATTATTTAGCAGATACACTGAAGCTTTCTTT. Protein product: CASSPLFSRYTEAFF.

This chain's CDR3 is CAISDDSPVGTQYF. DNA of the CDR3: TGTGCCATCAGTGATGACTCCCCCGTTGGTACGCAGTATTTT. The chain couples TRBV10-3 to TRBJ2-3, with D uncertain. Trimming took off 3 bases at V and 8 bases at J, with 15 bases between the two ends. The CDR3 sequence is 14 residues long. Per germline, CDR1 ENHRY and CDR2 SYGVKD.

The chain carries TRBV7-2 and TRBJ1-1, with a possible D match to TRBD1 (5 bases). The CDR3 contains 15 residues. Trimming removed 0 bases at V and 4 bases at J, with 12 bases between. Germline assignment: CDR1 SGHTA and CDR2 FQGNSA. Here the CDR3 DNA reads TGTGCCAGCAGCTTAGCGCGGGGGATACCCACTGAAGCTTTCTTT. The encoded protein is CASSLARGIPTEAFF.

This clone was counted only a few times. This chain joins TRBV4-1 and TRBJ1-1; D is possibly TRBD1 (6 bases). Germline assignment: CDR1 MGHRA and CDR2 YSYEKL. V dropped 4 bases and J dropped 0 bases, with 12 bases sitting between them. This CDR3 spans 15 amino acids. CDR3 nucleotides: TGCGCCAGCAGCCGCGCGGACAGATTGAACACTGAAGCTTTCTTT. Translated, it gives CASSRADRLNTEAFF.

This clone was seen once. The chain links TRBV5-1 to TRBJ1-4; 7 bases are shared with TRBD1. V shed 1 base, J shed 3 bases, and the junction held 3 bases outside the gene matches. This CDR3 comprises 15 residues. Germline V gives CDR1 SGHRS, CDR2 YFSETQ. CDR3 loop: CASSLKQGSNEKLFF. CDR3 sequence (DNA): TGCGCCAGCAGCTTGAAACAGGGGTCTAATGAAAAACTGTTTTTT.

Only a few counts were recorded for this clone. CDR3 sequence reads: CASSQGQGARQTEAFF. CDR3 nucleotide sequence: TGCGCCAGCAGCCAAGGACAGGGGGCGCGTCAAACTGAAGCTTTCTTT. J is TRBJ1-1 and V is TRBV5-1, with 11 positions matching TRBD1. J lost 5 bases, V lost 4 bases, and 10 bases had no gene match. CDR1 and CDR2 (germline): SGHRS, YFSETQ. CDR3 length equals 16 residues.

The chain joins TRBV27 to TRBJ1-1; D may be TRBD1 (5 bases). V was pared by 0 bases and J by 0 bases, with 8 bases between. The CDR3 covers 15 residues. Germline V CDR1 and CDR2: MNHEY, SMNVEV (reference sequence). The CDR3 loop is CASSLSAGLNTEAFF. The CDR3 coding sequence is TGTGCCAGCAGTTTATCCGCAGGGCTGAACACTGAAGCTTTCTTT.

Only a few counts were recorded for this clone. The chain recombines TRBV6-6 with TRBJ1-4; TRBD1 agrees at 12 bases. V lost 6 bases, J lost 6 bases, and 5 bases stayed unmatched. This CDR3 is built from 15 residues. Germline loops: CDR1 MNHNY, CDR2 SVGAGI (reference sequence). CDR3 loop: CASSLGQGAHEKLFF. CDR3 DNA: TGTGCCAGCAGCCTGGGACAGGGGGCGCATGAAAAACTGTTTTTT.

The chain links TRBV7-8 to TRBJ2-5, with a tentative D call TRBD2 (6 bases). The V gene lost 5 bases and the J gene lost 2 bases, with 12 bases spanning the gap. From germline, CDR1 is SGHVS and CDR2 FQNEAQ. This CDR3 comprises 14 residues. The DNA of the CDR3 is TGTGCCAGCAGCCCCCGGACTACACAAGAGACCCAGTACTTC. Translation: CASSPRTTQETQYF. Full variable domain (remainder filled in from reference TRBV7-8 and TRBJ2-5): GAGVSQSPRYKVAKRGQDVALRCDPISGHVSLFWYQQALGQGPEFLTYFQNEAQLDKSGLPSDRFFAERPEGSVSTLKIQRTQQEDSAVYLCASSPRTTQETQYFGPGTRLLVL.